The rows below give T cell receptor beta chains drawn from one sample of a study of T cell responses to AZD1222 COVID-19 vaccine. The assay was immunoSEQ multiplex PCR, and TCRdb's table has in-frame clones only and misses some. Here the sample spans about 120,000 clones, roughly 90% being singletons. The input for sequencing was peripheral blood, taken on day 0 of AZD1222 vaccination. These TCRs come from an adult in good health. CDR3s include the opening cysteine and the closing phenylalanine or tryptophan. The D gene is left open where the match is weak. Clone size, where shown, is once, few, many, or a class for clones that have expanded.

clone_size	d_call	v_call	j_call	cdr3_aa	cdr3_nt
.	TRBD1	TRBV7-9	TRBJ1-2	CASTWTGNLYGYTF	TGTGCCAGCACCTGGACAGGAAATCTCTATGGCTACACCTTC
.	.	TRBV2	TRBJ2-7	CASSDSPLSVQYF	TGTGCCAGCAGCGACTCCCCCTTGTCTGTGCAGTACTTC
.	.	TRBV27	TRBJ1-1	CASSGNTEAFF	TGTGCCAGCAGCGGGAACACTGAAGCTTTCTTT
.	TRBD1	TRBV7-9	TRBJ1-3	CASSTQGAPGNTIYF	TGTGCCAGCAGCACTCAGGGGGCCCCTGGAAACACCATATATTTT
once	TRBD2	TRBV24-1	TRBJ2-7	CAPRVLPSGGSSYEQYF	TGTGCCCCCAGGGTTTTGCCTAGCGGGGGTAGCTCCTACGAGCAGTACTTC
.	.	TRBV28	TRBJ1-2	CASRIGEGYGYTF	TGTGCCAGCAGAATAGGGGAGGGCTATGGCTACACCTTC
.	.	TRBV6-5	TRBJ1-1	CASSYSRTANTEAFF	TGTGCCAGCAGTTACTCACGGACAGCGAACACTGAAGCTTTCTTT
.	.	TRBV6-6	TRBJ1-1	CASTLSNTEAFF	TGTGCCAGCACCCTGTCGAACACTGAAGCTTTCTTT
few	TRBD2	TRBV6-2/TRBV6-3	TRBJ2-5	CASSDPAGGLGETQYF	TGTGCCAGCAGTGACCCAGCGGGGGGGCTTGGAGAGACCCAGTACTTC
.	.	TRBV10-3	TRBJ1-2	CAIRVERDSPSRGYTF	TGTGCCATCAGGGTCGAGAGGGACTCGCCCTCTCGGGGCTACACCTTC
.	.	TRBV5-5	TRBJ1-2	CASSLYGYTF	TGTGCCAGCAGCTTATATGGCTACACCTTC
.	.	TRBV30	TRBJ1-2	CAWTQAYGYTF	TGTGCCTGGACTCAGGCCTATGGCTACACCTTC
.	.	TRBV4-1	TRBJ2-2	CASSQVDMGLNTGELFF	TGCGCCAGCAGCCAAGTTGACATGGGACTGAACACCGGGGAGCTGTTTTTT
.	TRBD2	TRBV5-1	TRBJ2-3	CASTERGLADTQYF	TGCGCCAGCACCGAGCGGGGGTTGGCAGATACGCAGTATTTT
.	.	TRBV9	TRBJ1-3	CASSVGSTGNTIYF	TGTGCCAGCAGCGTCGGCAGCACTGGAAACACCATATATTTT
.	.	TRBV29-1	TRBJ2-3	CSVEAGTWTDTQYF	TGCAGCGTTGAAGCGGGAACCTGGACAGATACGCAGTATTTT
.	TRBD1	TRBV7-9	TRBJ1-6	CASSLGPGQQNSPLHF	TGTGCCAGCAGCTTGGGCCCGGGACAGCAAAATTCACCCCTCCACTTT
.	.	TRBV19	TRBJ2-1	CASSIDPRGGLGFF	TGTGCCAGTAGTATAGATCCTCGAGGGGGATTAGGATTCTTC
once	TRBD1	TRBV30	TRBJ1-1	CAWSFTGTVNTEAFF	TGTGCCTGGAGTTTCACCGGGACAGTAAACACTGAAGCTTTCTTT
.	TRBD1	TRBV25-1	TRBJ1-1	CASSKDRPNTEAFF	TGTGCCAGCAGTAAGGACAGGCCGAACACTGAAGCTTTCTTT
.	.	TRBV2	TRBJ2-7	CASADSSYEQYF	TGTGCCAGCGCTGACAGTTCCTACGAGCAGTACTTC
.	TRBD1	TRBV7-2	TRBJ1-3	CASSPDRGGDTIYF	TGTGCCAGCAGCCCTGACAGGGGTGGAGACACCATATATTTT
.	TRBD1	TRBV6-2/TRBV6-3	TRBJ2-7	CVSSRSGQYEQYF	TGTGTCAGCAGTCGGTCGGGACAGTACGAGCAGTACTTC
.	.	TRBV10-2	TRBJ1-1	CASSESSGYWVEAFF	TGCGCCAGCAGTGAGTCGAGTGGGTATTGGGTTGAAGCTTTCTTT
.	TRBD1	TRBV6-5	TRBJ1-1	CASSRTGANTEAFF	TGTGCCAGCAGTCGGACAGGGGCCAACACTGAAGCTTTCTTT
.	.	TRBV2	TRBJ1-5	CASSPDSLGNQPQHF	TGTGCCAGCAGCCCCGACAGTTTAGGCAATCAGCCCCAGCATTTT
once	.	TRBV7-2	TRBJ2-5	CASSLTGGTGETQYF	TGTGCCAGCAGCTTAACGGGGGGCACGGGAGAGACCCAGTACTTC
.	.	TRBV5-4	TRBJ1-1	CASSLEGLNLLEAFF	TGTGCCAGCAGCTTGGAGGGCCTCAATCTTCTTGAAGCTTTCTTT
.	TRBD2	TRBV7-3	TRBJ2-1	CASRPSGGAYNEQFF	TGTGCCAGCAGACCTAGCGGGGGGGCCTACAATGAGCAGTTCTTC